The 8 T cell receptor beta chains below all came from one sample that was sequenced in a study of blood T cell repertoires in COVID-19. This table comes from immunoSEQ multiplex PCR, and its TCRdb copy is limited to in-frame clones, with some not included. The sample includes a few hundred thousand clones, roughly nine tenths of them seen just once. Sequencing input: PBMCs or T cells enriched from blood (not recorded which). The receptor source for this set is a man aged 18-30 years who had recovered from COVID-19.

This rearrangement joins TRBV11-2 to TRBJ2-1, with 7 bases matching TRBD2. The CDR3 is 17 residues long. V dropped 4 bases and J dropped 3; count of bases not matched to a gene: 12. Germline loops: CDR1 SGHAT, CDR2 FQNNGV. The CDR3 DNA is TGTGCCAGCAGCTGGGAGGGGTCGGGAGTGGTCTACAATGAGCAGTTCTTC. Protein: CASSWEGSGVVYNEQFF.

The J gene is TRBJ1-5, the V gene TRBV18; D gene unclear. V shed 1 base and J shed 5 bases, with 15 bases lying between them. Germline V gives CDR1 KGHSH, CDR2 LQKENI. The CDR3 consists of 16 residues. In DNA, the CDR3 is TGTGCCAGCTCACCACGCGGCTCCGGGTGGGATCAGCCCCAGCATTTT. Residues: CASSPRGSGWDQPQHF.

The V gene is TRBV28, the J gene TRBJ1-4; 7 bases match TRBD1. Germline V gene data show CDR1 as MDHEN and CDR2 as SYDVKM. This CDR3 has 15 residues. J was trimmed by 7 bases and V by 5 bases; bases with no gene match: 10. The CDR3 is CASSPPRQGTEKLFF. The DNA of the CDR3 is TGTGCCAGCAGTCCACCGAGACAGGGAACTGAAAAACTGTTTTTT.

This sequence joins TRBV2 and TRBJ2-7, with D unclear. This CDR3 comprises 11 residues. Trimming cost V 8 bases and J 3 bases, with 8 bases left between them. CDR1 is SNHLY, CDR2 FYNNEI, per germline. CDR3 loop: CASSYLYEQYF. For the CDR3, the DNA is TGTGCCAGCTCGTATCTCTACGAGCAGTACTTC.

The table lists this clone with a count of one. The chain couples TRBV7-3 to TRBJ2-6, with D perhaps TRBD1 (6 bases). V gave up 2 bases and J gave up 0 bases, with 14 bases separating them. CDR3 size: 18 residues. In germline, CDR1 is SGHTA, CDR2 FQGTGA. The CDR3 sequence is CASSLFVQGRSGANVLTF. The CDR3, as DNA: TGTGCCAGCAGCTTATTTGTTCAGGGGCGCTCTGGGGCCAACGTCCTGACTTTC. Full variable domain (missing parts from reference TRBV7-3 and TRBJ2-6): GAGVSQTPSNKVTEKGKYVELRCDPISGHTALYWYRQSLGQGPEFLIYFQGTGAADDSGLPNDRFFAVRPEGSVSTLKIQRTERGDSAVYLCASSLFVQGRSGANVLTFGAGSRLTVL.

This rearrangement joins TRBV27 to TRBJ2-1; 11 bases agree with TRBD2. The CDR3 consists of 16 residues. Trimming at V came to 2 bases and at J to 1 base, leaving 1 base not matched to a gene. Looked up from germline, CDR1 is MNHEY and CDR2 is SMNVEV (reference sequence). The chain's CDR3 is CASSLLAGGSYNEQFF. CDR3 in DNA: TGTGCCAGCAGTTTACTAGCGGGGGGTTCCTACAATGAGCAGTTCTTC.

The chain employs TRBV10-2 and TRBJ2-1; 10 positions match TRBD2. The ends lost 1 base at V and 9 bases at J; junction bases unmatched: 9. Germline CDR1 reads WSHSY; CDR2 reads SAAADI. The CDR3 has 16 amino acids. Here the CDR3 DNA reads TGCGCCAGCAGTGAGTTCTCTAGCGGGAGTTTCGCTGAGCAGTTCTTC. This sequence encodes CASSEFSSGSFAEQFF.

This chain links TRBV3-1 (or the pseudogene TRBV3-2) with TRBJ2-2; 14 bases align to TRBD2. In germline, CDR1 is LGHDT, CDR2 YNNKEL (reference sequence). This CDR3 spans 17 amino acids. V shed 7 bases and J 5 bases; nucleotides not matched to a gene: 9. Here the CDR3 DNA reads TGTGCCAGCACCCCAAGGGGACTAGCGGGAGAAACCGGGGAGCTGTTTTTT. It encodes CASTPRGLAGETGELFF.